These T cell receptor beta chains were read from a single sample in a study of T-cell reconstitution after alpha-beta-depleted transplantation in children. One entry per CDR3 protein results from TCRdb running MiXCR on the PCR reads. The profile shows 200,000 to 300,000 distinct CDR3 sequences, 12% of them singletons. This material consisted of PBMCs from the stem cell graft donor, taken from the stem cell graft. All receptors derive from a human donor who donated a stem cell graft to a child with acute lymphoblastic leukemia. Both conserved end residues are part of each CDR3. D genes are given only for firm matches. Not every row has a clone size; where given, it reads once, few, many or a size class.

>TRBV5-1|TRBD1|many|TRBJ1-3
TGCGCCAGCAGCTTGAACGGACAGGAACCCTATGGAAACACCATATATTTT
CASSLNGQEPYGNTIYF
>TRBV29-1|NA|many|TRBJ1-1
TGCAGCGTTGAAGGAGGACGGGCGAACTCTGAAGCTTTCTTT
CSVEGGRANSEAFF
>TRBV5-4|TRBD1|few|TRBJ1-6
TGTGCCAGCAGCCCAACAGGGGGCGGAAATTCACCCCTCCACTTT
CASSPTGGGNSPLHF
>TRBV10-3|NA|many|TRBJ2-3
TGTGCCACGGCGGCAGATACGCAGTATTTT
CATAADTQYF
>TRBV27|TRBD2|many|TRBJ2-1
TGTGCCAGCATAACCGGAGGGGTCGGGAGGTCAGGGCATGAGCAGTTCTTC
CASITGGVGRSGHEQFF
>TRBV7-9|TRBD1|few|TRBJ2-1
TGTGCCAGCAGCTTAGCTCCCCTGGGACAGGTTTACAATGAGCAGTTCTTC
CASSLAPLGQVYNEQFF
>TRBV20-1|NA|many|TRBJ2-3
TGCAGTGCTAGACCGGGACACAGCACAGATACGCAGTATTTT
CSARPGHSTDTQYF
>TRBV25-1|TRBD2|many|TRBJ2-5
TGTGCCAGCAGTGAATGGTCGGGAGGGCGAGAGACCCAGTACTTC
CASSEWSGGRETQYF
>TRBV5-1|NA|many|TRBJ2-1
TGCGCCAGCAGCCTGGCCGTCCTATCAATACCAAATGAGCAGTTCTTC
CASSLAVLSIPNEQFF
>TRBV5-1|NA|many|TRBJ1-6
TGCGCCAGCAGCTCCGCGGATCAGAGCTCCTATAATTCACCCCTCCACTTT
CASSSADQSSYNSPLHF
>TRBV5-1|NA|many|TRBJ2-7
TGCGCCAGCAGCTTGACCACAGGACCCTACGAGCAGTACTTC
CASSLTTGPYEQYF
>TRBV5-1|TRBD1|NA|TRBJ2-2
TGCGCCAGCGGATTGGGGACAGGGAACACCGGGGAGCTGTTTTTT
CASGLGTGNTGELFF
>TRBV20-1|NA|many|TRBJ2-5
TGCAGTTCTGACAGAGAAGAGACCCAGTACTTC
CSSDREETQYF
>TRBV29-1|TRBD2|many|TRBJ2-3
TGCAGCGTTCCTACGGGCGGGGGGGCTACTGGAACGCAGTATTTT
CSVPTGGGATGTQYF
>TRBV27|TRBD1|many|TRBJ2-1
TGTGCCAGCACCTCACCGGGACAGGGAAGCAATGAGCAGTTCTTC
CASTSPGQGSNEQFF